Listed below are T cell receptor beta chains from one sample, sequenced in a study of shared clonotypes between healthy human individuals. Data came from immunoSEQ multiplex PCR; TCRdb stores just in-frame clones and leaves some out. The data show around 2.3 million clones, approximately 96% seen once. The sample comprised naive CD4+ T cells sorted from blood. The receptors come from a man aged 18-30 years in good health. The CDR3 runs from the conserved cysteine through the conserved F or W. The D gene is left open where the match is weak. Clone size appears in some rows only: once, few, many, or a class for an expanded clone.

DNA: TGCGCCAGCAGTGGAGGGGGGATTGGAGAGACCCAGTACTTC; CDR3: CASSGGGIGETQYF; V: TRBV10-1; D: NA; J: TRBJ2-5; size: NA
DNA: TGTGCCAGCAGCCTAAACCCGGAGTGGGCAGATACGCAGTATTTT; CDR3: CASSLNPEWADTQYF; V: TRBV7-2; D: NA; J: TRBJ2-3; size: NA
DNA: TGTGCCAGCAGCTTAGCCGGGCGCACCCCCGGGGAGACCCAGTACTTC; CDR3: CASSLAGRTPGETQYF; V: TRBV7-2; D: NA; J: TRBJ2-5; size: NA
DNA: TGTGCCAGCAGCTTAGCTGAGGGTTCACCCCTCCACTTT; CDR3: CASSLAEGSPLHF; V: TRBV7-2; D: NA; J: TRBJ1-6; size: once
DNA: TGTGCCAGCAGTGTTTCGGGGGGACAGGAGACCCAGTACTTC; CDR3: CASSVSGGQETQYF; V: TRBV2; D: NA; J: TRBJ2-5; size: NA
DNA: TGTGCCAGCAGCTTGGGGCGACAGGGAGGGTTTTATAGCAATCAGCCCCAGCATTTT; CDR3: CASSLGRQGGFYSNQPQHF; V: TRBV5-8; D: TRBD1; J: TRBJ1-5; size: NA
DNA: TGTGCCAGCAGTTCCTCCCCCAGCGGCTACAATGAGCAGTTCTTC; CDR3: CASSSSPSGYNEQFF; V: TRBV6-6; D: NA; J: TRBJ2-1; size: NA
DNA: TGTGCCAGTAGTCCATGGGGACAGGTGGGCACAGATACGCAGTATTTT; CDR3: CASSPWGQVGTDTQYF; V: TRBV19; D: TRBD1; J: TRBJ2-3; size: NA
DNA: TGCGCCAGCAGCCAGCAGGGGGCGAAAGAAAAACTGTTTTTT; CDR3: CASSQQGAKEKLFF; V: TRBV4-3; D: TRBD1; J: TRBJ1-4; size: NA
DNA: TGTGCCAGCAGCTTGGTTTTCGGGGGCCAAGAGACCCAGTACTTC; CDR3: CASSLVFGGQETQYF; V: TRBV5-6; D: NA; J: TRBJ2-5; size: NA
DNA: TGCGCCAGCAGCTTGGGAGGGGGGAGCCAAGAGACCCAGTACTTC; CDR3: CASSLGGGSQETQYF; V: TRBV4-1; D: NA; J: TRBJ2-5; size: NA
DNA: TGTGCCAGCAGCCGGAAAGGGATCTACGAGCAGTACTTC; CDR3: CASSRKGIYEQYF; V: TRBV27; D: NA; J: TRBJ2-7; size: once
DNA: TGTGCCAGCAGCTTAGAACGGTCGATCACTGAAGCTTTCTTT; CDR3: CASSLERSITEAFF; V: TRBV7-2; D: NA; J: TRBJ1-1; size: NA
DNA: TGTGCCAGTAGTCCACCCCAAAGACCCAAGACCCAGTACTTC; CDR3: CASSPPQRPKTQYF; V: TRBV19; D: NA; J: TRBJ2-5; size: NA
DNA: TGTGCTAGTGCCCCGGGGGGGACAGGGGGGCAAGAGACCCAGTACTTC; CDR3: CASAPGGTGGQETQYF; V: TRBV12-5; D: TRBD1; J: TRBJ2-5; size: NA
DNA: TGTGCCAGCAGCATGGGGGCCTCAGGGGCCAATTCACCCCTCCACTTT; CDR3: CASSMGASGANSPLHF; V: TRBV5-6; D: NA; J: TRBJ1-6; size: once
DNA: TGTGCCAGCAGTTATATGGGGGGCCCCAACTATGGCTACACCTTC; CDR3: CASSYMGGPNYGYTF; V: TRBV7-8; D: NA; J: TRBJ1-2; size: NA
DNA: TGTGCCTGGGTGCCACAGGGGAACATTCAGTACTTC; CDR3: CAWVPQGNIQYF; V: TRBV30; D: TRBD1; J: TRBJ2-4; size: NA
DNA: TGTGCCAGCAGCGCCGACACATCGAGCTCCTACGAGCAGTACTTC; CDR3: CASSADTSSSYEQYF; V: TRBV9; D: NA; J: TRBJ2-7; size: NA
DNA: TGTGCCAGCTCACCGGACAAGAATTCACCCCTCCACTTT; CDR3: CASSPDKNSPLHF; V: TRBV18; D: NA; J: TRBJ1-6; size: NA
DNA: TGCGCCAGCAGCCAAGTTACCGGGACTAGTTCCTACAATGAGCAGTTCTTC; CDR3: CASSQVTGTSSYNEQFF; V: TRBV4-3; D: TRBD2; J: TRBJ2-1; size: NA
DNA: TGTGCCAGCACCCTTAGGCCTTTAGGGAACACTGAAGCTTTCTTT; CDR3: CASTLRPLGNTEAFF; V: TRBV28; D: NA; J: TRBJ1-1; size: NA
DNA: TGTGCCATCAGTGGACTTAGCGTTAGCACAGATACGCAGTATTTT; CDR3: CAISGLSVSTDTQYF; V: TRBV10-3; D: NA; J: TRBJ2-3; size: NA
DNA: TGCGCCAGCAGCCGAACTAGCGGGAAACTCAATGAGCAGTTCTTC; CDR3: CASSRTSGKLNEQFF; V: TRBV4-3; D: TRBD2; J: TRBJ2-1; size: once
DNA: TGTGCCACTCAACGGGACTTTAACTCTGGAAACACCATATATTTT; CDR3: CATQRDFNSGNTIYF; V: TRBV28; D: NA; J: TRBJ1-3; size: NA
DNA: TGTGCCAGCTCCCAGGGTAGCGGGAGCCCCTACGAGCAGTACTTC; CDR3: CASSQGSGSPYEQYF; V: TRBV18; D: TRBD2; J: TRBJ2-7; size: NA
DNA: TGTGCCAGCAGCGTAACGGTTAGCACAGATACGCAGTATTTT; CDR3: CASSVTVSTDTQYF; V: TRBV9; D: NA; J: TRBJ2-3; size: once
DNA: TGCAGTGCATCACAGGGAAACATTCAGTACTTC; CDR3: CSASQGNIQYF; V: TRBV20-1; D: NA; J: TRBJ2-4; size: once
DNA: TGCGCCAGCAGCAAAGGTACGCAGTATTTT; CDR3: CASSKGTQYF; V: TRBV10-1; D: NA; J: TRBJ2-3; size: once
DNA: TGTGCCAGCTCACCACGGTTCATACTAGATGAGTCCTACAATGAGCAGTTCTTC; CDR3: CASSPRFILDESYNEQFF; V: TRBV18; D: NA; J: TRBJ2-1; size: NA
DNA: TGTGCCAGCTCACCCGCCTGGGAGCAGTACTTC; CDR3: CASSPAWEQYF; V: TRBV18; D: NA; J: TRBJ2-7; size: NA
DNA: TGCGCCAGCAGTGATCCCCCTTCAACAGGGAGCGGGGAGCTGTTTTTT; CDR3: CASSDPPSTGSGELFF; V: TRBV10-1; D: NA; J: TRBJ2-2; size: NA
DNA: TGCGCCAGCAGTGAAGAGGGTCGCGGGAACGACGAGCAGTACTTC; CDR3: CASSEEGRGNDEQYF; V: TRBV10-2; D: NA; J: TRBJ2-7; size: NA
DNA: TGTGCCAGCAGTTGGGCGGGGCAGGGTGAAAAACTGTTTTTT; CDR3: CASSWAGQGEKLFF; V: TRBV28; D: NA; J: TRBJ1-4; size: once
DNA: TGTGCCTGGAGTCCTGGGGGGGGGCCTGAAAAACTGTTTTTT; CDR3: CAWSPGGGPEKLFF; V: TRBV30; D: NA; J: TRBJ1-4; size: NA
DNA: TGCGCCAGCAGCCCCGATACAGGGTCTCAGCCCCAGCATTTT; CDR3: CASSPDTGSQPQHF; V: TRBV5-1; D: NA; J: TRBJ1-5; size: NA
DNA: TGTGCCAGTGCTGGGGACTCAACCTACAATGAGCAGTTCTTC; CDR3: CASAGDSTYNEQFF; V: TRBV11-2; D: NA; J: TRBJ2-1; size: NA
DNA: TGTGCCAGCAGGAGGGTCCAAGAGACCCAGTACTTC; CDR3: CASRRVQETQYF; V: TRBV2; D: NA; J: TRBJ2-5; size: few